The text below deals with one TCR beta chain. Its target antigen remains unknown. Base qualities were left out, and no much larger clone turns up one base away. Interpreted using the paper, the time point label stands for: baseline before first vaccination. Vaccinee samples were obtained from the UK trials COV001 and COV002, which included a single-blind randomized controlled phase 2/3 trial of AZD1222 (ChAdOx1 nCoV-19) in healthy adults. For TCRbeta chain sequencing, PBMC samples were collected from trial participants at day 0 and at day 28 after the second dose. This entry comes from a study of T cell responses to AZD1222 COVID-19 vaccine (dated by TCRdb to about 2021). The study in broad terms: AZD1222 recipients whose second dose came at about 4 weeks and those whose second dose came at about 12 weeks were combined into one group, since spike-specific TCR depth and breadth did not differ between the two schedules. A total of roughly 240 trial participants underwent TCR sequencing, of whom around 200 received two doses of AZD1222 and some 26 received two doses of the MenACWY control vaccine. Trial participants were enrolled by age into 18-55, 56-69 and 70-plus year subgroups, with roughly 160, 29 and 62 TCR-sequenced participants respectively. Findings and caveats that apply to the study as a whole: Conclusions about previously exposed vaccinees are limited, since just five or six AZD1222 recipients were seropositive for SARS-CoV-2 at baseline. Epitopes outside the regions mutated in the B.1.351 and B.1.1.7 variants were reportedly recognized by nearly half of the unique spike-specific TCRs. No day 14 peak-response samples were available, so repertoires were characterized only after the peak T cell response. Participants were mostly white British and included more females than males, and it was suggested by the authors that clonal diversity may have been underestimated. In the small 56-69-year group, the increase in depth fell short of significance, most likely because of low power. Spike-specific TCR breadth and depth rose significantly after two AZD1222 doses compared with day 0 and with MenACWY recipients. The whole spike protein was spanned by vaccine-associated CD4 TCRs, and dominant responses were seen in regions 160-218 and 743-854.

The CDR3 regions of human TCRbeta chains were subjected to immunosequencing. In the authors' own workflow: Repertoire TCRs were checked for matches against a reference library of SARS-CoV-2-specific TCRs that had been generated using the MIRA antigen-specificity platform. Breadth was defined as the fraction of unique TCRs that were SARS-CoV-2-associated, and depth was defined as the fraction of total T cells that were SARS-CoV-2-associated. Using the MIRA data, each spike-specific TCR was assigned both to the spike region to which the TCR was reactive and to a CD4 or CD8 class. Log10-transformed breadth and depth values were compared by one-way ANOVA with Sidak's multiple comparisons tests. TCRdb provides this immuneACCESS table in a form limited to in-frame rearrangements. Some clones are lacking; in checked studies, under half of them reflect an unresolved V gene, and why the rest are absent is not known. V and J calls plus clone size are reproduced from that table; the DNA served to infer D and trimming. Recorded for this sample are 100,000 to 150,000 clones; about 89% of them occurred a single time. Of the sample, roughly 1.4% is held by the ten largest clones.

Its CDR3 holds 14 amino acids, cysteine through phenylalanine. Only the CDR3 portion is preserved as DNA: 42 bases, with reading frame beginning at the first base. As encoded in the germline V gene (reference sequence), CDR1 is SGHNT while CDR2 is YYREEE. Trimming leaves V shorter by 5 bases and J shorter by 2 bases, with the junction holding 5 bases beyond the gene matches. The source material was peripheral blood, sampled on day 0 of AZD1222 vaccination. This sequence uses TRBV5-4 and TRBJ2-7; TRBD2 lines up with 9 middle nucleotides. The TCR comes from an adult in good health. The CDR3 corresponds to CASRSTSGAYEQYF. The nucleotide sequence reads as follows: TGTGCCAGCAGATCGACTAGCGGAGCCTACGAGCAGTACTTC.